This T cell receptor beta chain was profiled in a study of cytomegalovirus exposure and HLA in healthy donors. Whole-study results and caveats: For presence/absence analyses, sequencing depth was assumed to be roughly uniform across donors. TCR beta sequences reportedly predicted most subjects' HLA-A and HLA-B alleles accurately.

The PCR was carried out with 60 Vbeta primers and 13 Jbeta primers. This table comes from immunoSEQ multiplex PCR, and its TCRdb copy is limited to in-frame clones, with some not included. This repertoire comprises about 47,000 clones; its ten largest clones make up around 16%. In regard to this clone: Its antigen is undetermined.

Germline V CDR1 and CDR2: SEHNR, FQNEAQ (reference sequence). Losses at the gene ends were 6 bases for V and 0 bases for J; bases not matched to a gene: 17. The CDR3 loop spans 19 amino acids. The chain links TRBV7-9 to TRBJ1-1; 9 bases are a match to TRBD1. This clonotype originated in a male donor in good health and CMV-seronegative. Sequencing was performed on PBMCs. The DNA for the CDR3 is TGTGCCAGCAGTCAAAACGCCGGGACAGGGCCCACAATGAACACTGAAGCTTTCTTT. This translates into CASSQNAGTGPTMNTEAFF.